The 6 T cell receptor beta chains listed next were all sequenced from one sample in a study of blood T cell repertoires in COVID-19. Repertoires were generated with immunoSEQ multiplex PCR, while TCRdb's copy carries only in-frame clones and drops some. The repertoire holds 180,000 or so clones, approximately 89% seen once, with roughly 4% in the top ten. Sequencing was carried out using peripheral blood. The source is a woman aged 30 to 39 with acute or convalescent COVID-19.

This chain links TRBV2 with TRBJ2-7; perhaps TRBD2 as D (5 bases). The V end lost 6 bases, the J end lost 2 bases, and 5 bases lay between the germline ends. This CDR3 has 11 amino acids. CDR1 is SNHLY and CDR2 is FYNNEI in the germline V gene. CDR3 loop: CASRAAYEQYF. CDR3 DNA sequence: TGTGCCAGCAGAGCGGCCTACGAGCAGTACTTC.

The chain has TRBV7-9 and TRBJ1-4; the match to TRBD1 covers 7 bases. The V segment lost 4 bases and the J segment 13 bases; nucleotides outside the gene matches: 9. CDR1 and CDR2 from the germline V gene are SEHNR and FQNEAQ (reference sequence). The CDR3 is made up of 13 amino acids. The DNA for the CDR3 is TGTGCCAGCAGCTCCCAAACAGGGGCTTTACTGTTTTTT. Residues: CASSSQTGALLFF.

The V gene is TRBV5-6, the J gene TRBJ2-5; 8 bases are a match to TRBD2. The germline gives CDR1 SGHDT, CDR2 YYEEEE. The V gene end was trimmed by 2 bases and the J gene end by 2 bases; junction bases not matched to a gene: 8. The CDR3 spans 16 residues. The CDR3 loop is CASSFREGLGQETQYF. CDR3 sequence (DNA): TGTGCCAGCAGCTTCCGGGAGGGCCTTGGGCAAGAGACCCAGTACTTC.

This chain joins TRBV11-2 and TRBJ2-1; maybe TRBD2 (5 bases). Trimming left V 1 base short and J 0 bases short, with 10 bases between. This CDR3 has 16 residues. CDR1 and CDR2 from the germline V gene are SGHAT and FQNNGV. CDR3 loop: CASSLVAGPSYNEQFF. In DNA, the CDR3 is TGTGCCAGCAGCTTAGTGGCGGGCCCCTCCTACAATGAGCAGTTCTTC.

This chain's CDR3 is CASSLTGGFGELFF. In DNA form, the CDR3 reads TGTGCCAGCAGCTTGACGGGAGGGTTCGGGGAGCTGTTTTTT. V is TRBV5-4 and J is TRBJ2-2; 8 bases fit TRBD2. The CDR3 sequence is 14 residues long. With 1 base clipped from V and 7 bases from J, the junction kept 3 bases outside the gene matches. Germline CDR1 and CDR2: SGHNT and YYREEE (reference sequence).

This clone was seen only a few times. This sequence joins TRBV19 and TRBJ2-7; TRBD2 aligns across 14 bases. Germline V gene sequence: CDR1 LNHDA, CDR2 SQIVND (reference sequence). With 5 bases clipped from V and 3 bases from J, the junction kept 6 bases outside the gene matches. CDR3 length: 16 residues. CDR3 bases: TGTGCCAGTAGTGCCGGGACTAGCGGGGGACGCTACGAGCAGTACTTC. Its protein is CASSAGTSGGRYEQYF.